The 24 T cell receptor beta chains below all came from one sample that was sequenced in a study of molecular identifiers for immune sequencing clone quantification. TCRdb fed the PCR reads into MiXCR, producing one record per CDR3 protein. The profile covers about 500,000 distinct CDR3 sequences, with 25% appearing a single time and around 0.78% taken by the ten largest. The sample taken for sequencing was naive CD8+ T cells from blood, with Jurkat cell RNA spiked in. As to subset: FACS-sorted CD8+CD4-CCR7+CD45RA+ naive T cells. These receptors all come from a human donor in good health. Some libraries in this study had Jurkat cell RNA spiked in.

The chain uses TRBV13 and TRBJ2-7; 8 nucleotides align to TRBD2. The V segment lost 5 bases and the J segment 4 bases; nucleotides outside the gene matches: 7. Germline-derived CDR1 and CDR2 are PRHDT and FYEKMQ (reference sequence). This CDR3 comprises 14 residues. The CDR3 spells CASSPHGRGYEQYF. CDR3 coding DNA: TGTGCCAGCAGCCCCCACGGGAGGGGTTACGAGCAGTACTTC.

This clonotype was seen a handful of times. The chain joins TRBV7-9 to TRBJ2-7; 7 bases match TRBD2. J was trimmed by 5 bases and V by 5 bases; bases with no gene match: 12. Germline V gene sequence: CDR1 SEHNR, CDR2 FQNEAQ (reference sequence). The CDR3 is made up of 15 amino acids. CDR3 nucleotide sequence: TGTGCCAGCAGCCTAGGCTCTAGCGGTGCTAACGAGCAGTACTTC. It yields the protein CASSLGSSGANEQYF.

The chain combines TRBV5-1 with TRBJ1-1; unclear D gene. The CDR3 is 15 residues long. Germline CDR1 and CDR2: SGHRS and YFSETQ. Trimming removed 0 bases from V and 0 bases from J, with 9 bases in between. In DNA form, the CDR3 reads TGCGCCAGCAGCTTGGGGTTCGGCATGAACACTGAAGCTTTCTTT. Protein product: CASSLGFGMNTEAFF.

V and J are TRBV2 and TRBJ2-5, with a weak D call TRBD1 (6 bases). This CDR3 comprises 14 residues. V lost 9 bases and J lost 3, with 17 bases in between. Per germline, CDR1 SNHLY and CDR2 FYNNEI. The CDR3 sequence: CARTIQGTKETQYF. CDR3 DNA: TGTGCCAGGACCATACAGGGAACGAAAGAGACCCAGTACTTC.

This clonotype was found many times. This sequence joins TRBV19 and TRBJ1-5, with 8 bases aligning to TRBD1. The CDR3 is 15 amino acids. CDR1 LNHDA and CDR2 SQIVND come from the germline V gene (reference sequence). V dropped 7 bases and J dropped 2; count of bases not matched to a gene: 7. CDR3 DNA: TGTGCCAGTACCTTGACAGGGGCCCGCAATCAGCCCCAGCATTTT. It specifies CASTLTGARNQPQHF.

In regard to this clonotype: Since a much larger clone is just one base distant, this may be a read error. The V gene is TRBV7-9, the J gene TRBJ1-1; possibly TRBD1 for D (5 bases). V lost 4 bases and J lost 11, with 11 bases in between. Germline-derived CDR1 and CDR2 are SEHNR and FQNEAQ (reference sequence). This CDR3 comprises 11 residues. CDR3 amino acids: CASSWWGAAFF. CDR3 in DNA: TGTGCCAGCAGCTGGTGGGGCGCCGCTTTCTTT.

This clonotype was counted many times. The chain joins TRBV6-5 to TRBJ2-3; D not certain. V shed 2 bases and J shed 4 bases, with 10 bases lying between them. There are 14 residues in the CDR3. Germline-derived CDR1 and CDR2 are MNHEY and SVGAGI. The CDR3 spells CASSYGAGSDTQYF. DNA of the CDR3: TGTGCCAGCAGTTACGGTGCCGGCTCAGATACGCAGTATTTT.

With regard to this clonotype: A clone one base away is much larger, so this may be a read error. V gene TRBV5-4 combines with J gene TRBJ2-3; D is tentatively TRBD1 or TRBD2 (5 bases each). Germline assignment: CDR1 SGHNT and CDR2 YYREEE (reference sequence). The CDR3 runs 15 residues. Deletions cut 4 bases from V and 7 bases from J, with 19 bases between. The CDR3 sequence: CASSGTGLTTYTQYF. In nucleotides, the CDR3 is TGTGCCAGCAGCGGGACGGGCCTCACCACGTATACGCAGTATTTT.

The chain uses TRBV13 and TRBJ2-3; perhaps D is TRBD1 or TRBD2 (6 bases each). The CDR3 has 13 residues. In germline, CDR1 is PRHDT, CDR2 FYEKMQ (reference sequence). V shed 0 bases and J shed 8 bases, with 9 bases lying between them. The CDR3 protein is CASSLGEGGTQYF. CDR3 nucleotide sequence: TGTGCCAGCAGCTTAGGGGAGGGGGGTACGCAGTATTTT.

As for this clonotype: This may arise from a read error, as a much more abundant clone is one base away. The chain recombines TRBV6-5 with TRBJ1-1; D unclear. CDR1 and CDR2 from the germline V gene are MNHEY and SVGAGI. The CDR3 has 13 residues. Trimming shortened V by 2 bases and J by 7 bases, and 11 bases separated the two germline ends. The CDR3 DNA follows: TGTGCCAGCAGTTACGAATCACTGGGTGAAGCTTTCTTT. Translation: CASSYESLGEAFF.

V and J are TRBV19 and TRBJ1-5; D is unresolved. CDR1 is LNHDA and CDR2 is SQIVND in the germline V gene (reference sequence). Trimming removed 7 bases at V and 0 bases at J, with 13 bases between. This CDR3 contains 15 residues. The CDR3 nucleotides are TGTGCCAGTAACCAGGACTCTTATAGCAATCAGCCCCAGCATTTT. It specifies CASNQDSYSNQPQHF.

The chain uses TRBV20-1 and TRBJ1-5; 7 bases line up with TRBD1. Germline-derived CDR1 and CDR2 are DFQATT and SNEGSKA (reference sequence). The length of the CDR3 is 16 residues. This chain's CDR3 is CRLLGTEYNSNQPQHF. The DNA for the CDR3 is TGCAGACTACTAGGGACAGAGTATAATAGCAATCAGCCCCAGCATTTT.

This clonotype was seen a handful of times. The chain uses TRBV27 and TRBJ2-7, with D perhaps TRBD1 (5 bases). The CDR3 is 12 residues long. V dropped 3 bases and J dropped 5 bases, with 8 bases sitting between them. Per germline, CDR1 MNHEY and CDR2 SMNVEV (reference sequence). The CDR3 is CASSLLGHEQYF. The CDR3 coding sequence is TGTGCCAGCAGTTTGTTGGGGCACGAGCAGTACTTC.

The chain combines TRBV7-9 with TRBJ2-7; D is perhaps TRBD1 (6 bases). V was trimmed by 3 bases and J by 7 bases, leaving 16 bases between them. Looked up from germline, CDR1 is SEHNR and CDR2 is FQNEAQ (reference sequence). The CDR3 contains 14 residues. DNA for the CDR3: TGTGCCAGCAGCTTCGGCAGGGGTGGTTTTGAGCAGTACTTC. Protein sequence: CASSFGRGGFEQYF. Drawing the rest from reference TRBV7-9 and TRBJ2-7, the complete variable domain is DTGVSQNPRHKITKRGQNVTFRCDPISEHNRLYWYRQTLGQGPEFLTYFQNEAQLEKSRLLSDRFSAERPKGSFSTLEIQRTEQGDSAMYLCASSFGRGGFEQYFGPGTRLTVT.

The chain couples TRBV29-1 to TRBJ1-1; the match to TRBD1 covers 10 bases. Germline-derived CDR1 and CDR2 are SQVTM and ANQGSEA. V was clipped by 7 bases and J by 3 bases; unmatched bases: 8. There are 14 residues in the CDR3. Here the CDR3 DNA reads TGCAGCGATCCCCCCGGGACAGGGGACACTGAAGCTTTCTTT. Residues: CSDPPGTGDTEAFF.

This clonotype was counted many times. V usage is TRBV7-2 and J usage is TRBJ1-1; D ambiguous. Germline V gene sequence: CDR1 SGHTA, CDR2 FQGNSA. The CDR3 is made up of 13 amino acids. The ends were cut back, 5 bases at V and 6 bases at J, with 13 bases in the middle. This CDR3 is CASSPRISPEAFF. Written as DNA, the CDR3 is TGTGCCAGCAGCCCCCGCATTAGCCCTGAAGCTTTCTTT.

In its sample, this clonotype was seen many times. This rearrangement joins TRBV7-9 to TRBJ1-1; D ambiguous. The CDR3 extends over 13 amino acids. The germline gives CDR1 SEHNR, CDR2 FQNEAQ (reference sequence). V was pared by 1 base and J by 3 bases, with 6 bases between. Here the CDR3 DNA reads TGTGCCAGCAGCTTAGAGGAGCACACTGAAGCTTTCTTT. This codes for CASSLEEHTEAFF.

The sample holds a few counts of this clonotype. The rearrangement uses TRBV28 and TRBJ2-3; 10 bases align to TRBD2. In germline, CDR1 is MDHEN, CDR2 SYDVKM. The CDR3 totals 16 residues. V shed 2 bases and J 5 bases; nucleotides not matched to a gene: 7. The CDR3 loop is CASSLLGTSAGDTQYF. The CDR3, as DNA: TGTGCCAGCAGTTTACTCGGGACTAGCGCCGGAGATACGCAGTATTTT.

The chain is built from TRBV6-2 or TRBV6-3 and TRBJ2-4, with 13 bases that match TRBD2. The CDR3 covers 17 residues. With V trimmed by 2 bases and J by 6 bases, 7 bases remained unmatched. Germline CDR1 and CDR2: MNHEY and SVGEGT. CDR3 protein: CASSYVTSGRASNIQYF. CDR3 nucleotides: TGTGCCAGCAGTTACGTTACTAGCGGGAGGGCCTCAAACATTCAGTACTTC.

The chain links TRBV7-9 to TRBJ2-7; 10 nucleotides align to TRBD2. The CDR3 spans 18 residues. V lost 5 bases to trimming and J lost 0 bases; unmatched junction nucleotides: 13. The germline gives CDR1 SEHNR, CDR2 FQNEAQ (reference sequence). DNA for the CDR3: TGTGCCAGCAGCCCCCTTTTGGAACTAGCGGGGCTCTCCTACGAGCAGTACTTC. It is translated as CASSPLLELAGLSYEQYF.

The chain is built from TRBV11-2 and TRBJ2-3, with 9 positions matching TRBD2. Per germline, CDR1 SGHAT and CDR2 FQNNGV. Trimming cost V 6 bases and J 2 bases; bases outside gene matches: 0. This CDR3 contains 13 residues. The CDR3 nucleotides are TGTGCCAGCAGGGGACTAGCCACAGATACGCAGTATTTT. Translating it yields CASRGLATDTQYF.

The sample holds many counts of this clonotype. This sequence joins TRBV7-2 and TRBJ2-3, with TRBD2 matching over 10 bases. The J segment lost 4 bases and the V segment lost 4 bases, leaving 5 bases of the junction unmatched. The CDR3 is 15 amino acids. Germline assignment: CDR1 SGHTA and CDR2 FQGNSA. The CDR3 sequence: CASSSTAGGPDTQYF. CDR3 nucleotides: TGTGCCAGCAGCTCAACAGCGGGAGGGCCAGATACGCAGTATTTT. Full variable domain (outside the CDR3, taken from reference TRBV7-2 and TRBJ2-3): GAGVSQSPSNKVTEKGKDVELRCDPISGHTALYWYRQSLGQGLEFLIYFQGNSAPDKSGLPSDRFSAERTGGSVSTLTIQRTQQEDSAVYLCASSSTAGGPDTQYFGPGTRLTVL.

This clonotype was detected only a few times. This rearrangement joins TRBV7-9 to TRBJ1-1; D is perhaps TRBD1 (5 bases). The CDR3 length is 16 residues. CDR1 and CDR2 (germline): SEHNR, FQNEAQ (reference sequence). With 5 bases removed from V and 5 bases from J, the gap between germline ends came to 21 bases. The CDR3 here is CASSPIDSVWGTEAFF. The CDR3 bases are TGTGCCAGCAGCCCTATCGACAGTGTCTGGGGGACTGAAGCTTTCTTT.

The chain couples TRBV20-1 to TRBJ1-5; 7 nucleotides match TRBD1. Germline V gene sequence: CDR1 DFQATT, CDR2 SNEGSKA (reference sequence). The CDR3 extends over 14 amino acids. Trimming removed 5 bases from V and 6 bases from J; junction bases left unmatched: 10. CDR3 sequence (DNA): TGCAGTGCTGCGGACAGGACAATGATTCAGCCCCAGCATTTT. Protein product: CSAADRTMIQPQHF.